These 24 T cell receptor beta chains were all obtained from the same sample, sequenced in a study of cytomegalovirus exposure and HLA in healthy donors. PCR amplification relied on 60 Vbeta primers (plus 13 Jbeta primers). The repertoire was sequenced with immunoSEQ multiplex PCR; TCRdb's copy has only in-frame clones and lacks some. The sample yields 110,000 or so clones, 70% to 80% seen once. The sequenced sample consisted of PBMCs. The receptors come from a man aged 50-59 years in good health and CMV-seropositive.

The chain has TRBV6-5 and TRBJ1-5; 10 nucleotides line up with TRBD1. Germline assignment: CDR1 MNHEY and CDR2 SVGAGI. CDR3 length: 14 amino acids. V dropped 5 bases and J dropped 5; count of bases not matched to a gene: 3. The CDR3: CASSKTGGDQPQHF. CDR3 sequence (DNA): TGTGCCAGCAGTAAGACAGGGGGCGATCAGCCCCAGCATTTT.

The rearrangement joins TRBV25-1 to TRBJ2-7; D might be TRBD2 (5 bases). Trimming took off 5 bases at V and 13 bases at J, with 21 bases between the two ends. The length of the CDR3 is 13 residues. CDR1 is MGHDK, CDR2 SYGVNS, per germline. The CDR3 sequence is CASSRGPGLWLYF. CDR3 in DNA: TGTGCCAGCAGTCGGGGTCCCGGGCTTTGGTTATACTTC.

This sequence joins TRBV9 and TRBJ1-2; 7 bases match TRBD1. CDR1 is SGDLS, CDR2 YYNGEE, per germline. The ends lost 0 bases at V and 8 bases at J; junction bases unmatched: 4. The CDR3 totals 13 residues. DNA for the CDR3: TGTGCCAGCAGCGTAGGACAGGGCACGGGCTACACCTTC. Translating it yields CASSVGQGTGYTF.

The sample holds a few counts of this clone. The genes are TRBV19 and TRBJ2-7, with D possibly matching TRBD1 (5 bases). V shed 2 bases and J shed 5 bases, with 7 bases lying between them. Looked up from germline, CDR1 is LNHDA and CDR2 is SQIVND (reference sequence). The CDR3 loop spans 12 amino acids. CDR3 DNA sequence: TGTGCCAGTAGTATATGGGGCCACGAGCAGTACTTC. This sequence encodes CASSIWGHEQYF.

Only one count was recorded for this clone. This chain links TRBV7-9 with TRBJ2-1; D perhaps matches TRBD1 (6 bases). The V and J ends lost 4 bases and 10 bases respectively, with 11 bases between them. The CDR3 consists of 12 residues. From germline, CDR1 is SEHNR and CDR2 FQNEAQ (reference sequence). In nucleotides, the CDR3 is TGTGCCAGCAGCTCACAGGGTCTAGAGCAGTTCTTC. Amino acid sequence: CASSSQGLEQFF.

The chain links TRBV5-1 to TRBJ2-7; D ambiguous. The CDR3 covers 12 residues. Germline lookup yields CDR1 SGHRS and CDR2 YFSETQ. V shed 3 bases and J shed 3 bases, with 7 bases lying between them. CDR3 amino acids: CASSSGVYEQYF. The CDR3 region has the DNA TGCGCCAGCAGCTCCGGAGTCTACGAGCAGTACTTC.

The J gene is TRBJ1-4, the V gene TRBV6-1, with TRBD1 as a possible D gene (6 bases). Germline loops: CDR1 MNHNS, CDR2 SASEGT. The CDR3 runs 12 residues. V lost 8 bases and J 7 bases, leaving 11 bases between the germline ends. In DNA, the CDR3 is TGTGCCAGCGGGTGGGGGCCTGAAAAACTGTTTTTT. Protein sequence: CASGWGPEKLFF.

The rearrangement joins TRBV6-5 to TRBJ1-2; 7 positions agree with TRBD1. This CDR3 region has 16 residues. CDR1 is MNHEY and CDR2 is SVGAGI in the germline V gene. J was trimmed by 8 bases and V by 2 bases; bases with no gene match: 14. CDR3 sequence: CASSYAGQPKAEGYTF. The CDR3 DNA reads as TGTGCCAGCAGTTACGCGGGACAGCCGAAAGCGGAGGGCTACACCTTC.

Remarks on this clone: Other DNA sequences of this sample code for an identical CDR3. The rearrangement links TRBV5-4 to TRBJ2-7; 9 bases match TRBD2. The CDR3 totals 14 residues. CDR1 SGHNT and CDR2 YYREEE come from the germline V gene (reference sequence). The V and J ends lost 3 bases and 3 bases, in that order; junction bases with no gene match: 4. CDR3 in DNA: TGTGCCAGCAGCTCCGGGACTAGCCTCTACGAGCAGTACTTC. Translation gives CASSSGTSLYEQYF.

The V gene is TRBV19, the J gene TRBJ1-2; 8 positions agree with TRBD1. CDR1 and CDR2 from the germline V gene are LNHDA and SQIVND (reference sequence). The CDR3 totals 15 residues. The junction had 6 bases not matched to a gene; V was cut back by 3 bases and J by 3 bases. The CDR3 here is CASSMTDRVYYGYTF. CDR3 DNA: TGTGCCAGTAGTATGACGGACAGGGTTTACTATGGCTACACCTTC.

Only a few counts were recorded for this clone. This rearrangement joins TRBV10-3 to TRBJ1-2; weak D call: TRBD1 (5 bases). The CDR3 spans 14 residues. Germline V CDR1 and CDR2: ENHRY, SYGVKD. Trimming stripped 0 bases from V and 4 bases from J, with 9 bases between. The CDR3 here is CAISESGGPYGYTF. The DNA of the CDR3 is TGTGCCATCAGTGAGTCCGGGGGTCCCTATGGCTACACCTTC.

The gene calls are TRBV6-4 and TRBJ2-3; perhaps TRBD2 as D (5 bases). This CDR3 contains 16 residues. The V end was cut by 2 bases, the J end by 0 bases, with 12 bases between. Germline CDR1 MRHNA, CDR2 SNTAGT. DNA for the CDR3: TGTGCCAGCAGTGACGTTGCTGCGGGCAGCACAGATACGCAGTATTTT. Its protein product is CASSDVAAGSTDTQYF.

This sequence joins TRBV19 and TRBJ2-6, with TRBD1 matching 10 bases. There are 16 residues in the CDR3. V gave up 9 bases and J gave up 4 bases; unmatched junction bases: 9. The germline gives CDR1 LNHDA, CDR2 SQIVND (reference sequence). As DNA, the CDR3 is TGTGCCAGCCGAGGGGGGACAGGGGTCGGGGCCAACGTCCTGACTTTC. It specifies CASRGGTGVGANVLTF.

The chain links TRBV28 to TRBJ2-7; a possible D gene is TRBD2 (5 bases). The CDR3 loop spans 15 amino acids. Germline V lookup: CDR1 MDHEN, CDR2 SYDVKM. The V end lost 3 bases, the J end lost 3 bases, and 15 bases lay between the germline ends. The CDR3 region is CASSFAAGHNYEQYF. The CDR3 DNA sequence: TGTGCCAGCAGTTTTGCGGCGGGCCACAACTACGAGCAGTACTTC.

The genes are TRBV2 and TRBJ1-2; D possibly corresponds to TRBD1 (6 bases). Germline loops: CDR1 SNHLY, CDR2 FYNNEI. V lost 6 bases and J lost 4, with 15 bases in between. The CDR3 runs to 14 residues. The CDR3: CASRGAGSSYGYTF. The DNA of the CDR3 is TGTGCCAGCAGGGGGGCCGGTTCCTCCTATGGCTACACCTTC.

The gene calls are TRBV6-6 and TRBJ2-1, with D tentatively TRBD2 (5 bases). The CDR3 is made up of 14 amino acids. The germline V gene has CDR1 MNHNY and CDR2 SVGAGI (reference sequence). Trimming left V 2 bases short and J 6 bases short, with 11 bases between. The CDR3 spells CASSYTDSANEQFF. CDR3 DNA sequence: TGTGCCAGCAGTTACACGGACTCGGCCAATGAGCAGTTCTTC.

The chain has TRBV7-2 and TRBJ2-3, with 9 nucleotides matching TRBD2. CDR3 length: 16 residues. J lost 2 bases, V lost 4 bases, and 7 bases had no gene match. Germline-derived CDR1 and CDR2 are SGHTA and FQGNSA. CDR3 nucleotide sequence: TGTGCCAGCAGCTCGGATGCGGGAGGGAACACAGATACGCAGTATTTT. Translation: CASSSDAGGNTDTQYF.

V gene TRBV6-6 combines with J gene TRBJ2-2, with TRBD2 as a possible D gene (5 bases). V lost 1 base and J lost 5, with 14 bases in between. The CDR3 has 16 amino acids. Germline values: CDR1 MNHNY, CDR2 SVGAGI (reference sequence). CDR3 in amino acids: CASSYYSARLTGELFF. The CDR3 coding sequence is TGTGCCAGCAGTTACTACTCGGCCAGACTAACCGGGGAGCTGTTTTTT.

V is TRBV5-4 and J is TRBJ2-7; the match to TRBD1 covers 9 bases. V trimming: 4 bases; J trimming: 5 bases; junction bases outside the gene matches: 13. The germline V gene encodes CDR1 SGHNT and CDR2 YYREEE (reference sequence). The length of the CDR3 is 16 residues. The CDR3: CASSTQQGAVFNEQYF. The CDR3 DNA follows: TGTGCCAGCAGCACCCAACAGGGGGCGGTGTTCAACGAGCAGTACTTC.

The CDR3 loop reads CASSPDRSSNQPQHF. CDR3 sequence (DNA): TGTGCCAGCAGTCCGGACAGGAGTAGCAATCAGCCCCAGCATTTT. This rearrangement joins TRBV6-5 to TRBJ1-5; 7 nucleotides match TRBD1. The CDR3 totals 15 residues. The germline CDR1 and CDR2 sequences are MNHEY and SVGAGI. The V segment lost 5 bases and the J segment 0 bases; nucleotides outside the gene matches: 4.

The CDR3 spells CASSLTPGGDTQYF. For the CDR3, the DNA is TGCGCCAGCAGCCTAACCCCGGGGGGAGATACGCAGTATTTT. The V call is TRBV5-1, the J call TRBJ2-3; 7 positions agree with TRBD2. The CDR3 length is 14 residues. V gave up 4 bases and J gave up 5 bases; unmatched junction bases: 7. Germline lookup yields CDR1 SGHRS and CDR2 YFSETQ.

This clone was recorded once. The CDR3 coding sequence is TGTGCCAGCAGTCCCGACAGAACCCCGAACACCGGGGAGCTGTTTTTT. Translated, it gives CASSPDRTPNTGELFF. The V and J genes are TRBV28 and TRBJ2-2; a weak D match, TRBD1 (5 bases). CDR3 length: 16 residues. Trimming took 5 bases from V and 0 from J, leaving 13 bases between them. Per the germline V gene, CDR1 is MDHEN and CDR2 is SYDVKM.

The chain employs TRBV27 and TRBJ1-2, with 9 bases aligning to TRBD1. The germline V gene has CDR1 MNHEY and CDR2 SMNVEV (reference sequence). The V and J ends lost 2 bases and 8 bases, in that order; junction bases with no gene match: 6. This CDR3 has 14 residues. DNA for the CDR3: TGTGCCAGCAGTTTAAGGGGACAGGGTAACGGCTACACCTTC. Translation: CASSLRGQGNGYTF.

This clone was detected once. The chain employs TRBV10-3 and TRBJ2-7, with 10 positions matching TRBD1. This CDR3 is built from 14 residues. Germline V CDR1 and CDR2: ENHRY, SYGVKD. V lost 7 bases, J lost 1 base, and 4 bases stayed unmatched. CDR3 sequence: CAITRTGGSYEQYF. The CDR3 DNA reads as TGTGCCATCACTAGGACAGGGGGGTCCTACGAGCAGTACTTC.